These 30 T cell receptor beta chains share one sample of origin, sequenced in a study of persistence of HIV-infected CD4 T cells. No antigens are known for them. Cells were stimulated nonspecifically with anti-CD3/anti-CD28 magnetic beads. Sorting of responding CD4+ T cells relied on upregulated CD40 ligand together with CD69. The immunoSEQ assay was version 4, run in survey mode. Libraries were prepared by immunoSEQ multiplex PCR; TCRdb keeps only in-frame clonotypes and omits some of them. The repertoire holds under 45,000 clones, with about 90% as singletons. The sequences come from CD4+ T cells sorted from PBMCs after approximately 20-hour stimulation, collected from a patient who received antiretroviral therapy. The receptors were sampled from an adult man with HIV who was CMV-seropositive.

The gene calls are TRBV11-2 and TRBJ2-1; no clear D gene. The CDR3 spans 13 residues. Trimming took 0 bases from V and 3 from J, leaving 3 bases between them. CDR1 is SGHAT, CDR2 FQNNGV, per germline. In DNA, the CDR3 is TGTGCCAGCAGCTTAGAGGTCTACAATGAGCAGTTCTTC. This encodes CASSLEVYNEQFF. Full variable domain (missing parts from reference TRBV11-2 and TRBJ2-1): EAGVAQSPRYKIIEKRQSVAFWCNPISGHATLYWYQQILGQGPKLLIQFQNNGVVDDSQLPKDRFSAERLKGVDSTLKIQPAKLEDSAVYLCASSLEVYNEQFFGPGTRLTVL.

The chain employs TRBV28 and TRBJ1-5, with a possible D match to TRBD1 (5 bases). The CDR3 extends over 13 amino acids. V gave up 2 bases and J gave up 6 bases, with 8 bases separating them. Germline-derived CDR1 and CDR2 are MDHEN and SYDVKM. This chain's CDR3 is CASSLEGSQPQHF. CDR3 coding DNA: TGTGCCAGCAGTTTAGAGGGGAGTCAGCCCCAGCATTTT.

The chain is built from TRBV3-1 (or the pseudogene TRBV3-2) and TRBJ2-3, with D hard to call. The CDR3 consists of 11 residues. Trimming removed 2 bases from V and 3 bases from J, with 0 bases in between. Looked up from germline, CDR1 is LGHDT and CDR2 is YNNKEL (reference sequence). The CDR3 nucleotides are TGTGCCAGCAGCCAAACAGATACGCAGTATTTT. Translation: CASSQTDTQYF.

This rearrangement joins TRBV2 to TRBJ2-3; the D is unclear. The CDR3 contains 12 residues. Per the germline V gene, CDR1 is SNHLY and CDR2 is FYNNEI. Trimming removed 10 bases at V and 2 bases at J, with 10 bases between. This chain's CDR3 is CATAEFTDTQYF. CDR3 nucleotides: TGTGCCACCGCGGAGTTCACAGATACGCAGTATTTT.

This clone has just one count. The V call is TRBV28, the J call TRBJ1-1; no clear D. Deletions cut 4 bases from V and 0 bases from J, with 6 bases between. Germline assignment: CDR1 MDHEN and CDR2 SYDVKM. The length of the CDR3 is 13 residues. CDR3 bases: TGTGCCAGCAGTTCCGGGGTGAACACTGAAGCTTTCTTT. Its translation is CASSSGVNTEAFF.

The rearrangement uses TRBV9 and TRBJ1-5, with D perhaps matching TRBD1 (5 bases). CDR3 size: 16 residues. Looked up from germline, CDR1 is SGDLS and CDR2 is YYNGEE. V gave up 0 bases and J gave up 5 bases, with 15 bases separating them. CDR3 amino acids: CASSVGSGRGDQPQHF. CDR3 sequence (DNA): TGTGCCAGCAGCGTAGGGTCAGGGAGAGGGGATCAGCCCCAGCATTTT.

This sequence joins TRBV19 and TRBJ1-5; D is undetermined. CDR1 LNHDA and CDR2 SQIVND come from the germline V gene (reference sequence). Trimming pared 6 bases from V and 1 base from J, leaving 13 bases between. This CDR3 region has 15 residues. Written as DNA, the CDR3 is TGTGCCAGTAGCCCGCACGAAGGGAGCAATCAGCCCCAGCATTTT. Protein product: CASSPHEGSNQPQHF.

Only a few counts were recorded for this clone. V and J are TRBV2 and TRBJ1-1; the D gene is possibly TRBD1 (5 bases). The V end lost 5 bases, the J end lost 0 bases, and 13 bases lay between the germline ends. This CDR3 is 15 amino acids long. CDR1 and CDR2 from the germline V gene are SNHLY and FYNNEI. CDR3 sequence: CASSPTVSMNTEAFF. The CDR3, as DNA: TGTGCCAGCAGTCCGACAGTCTCCATGAACACTGAAGCTTTCTTT.

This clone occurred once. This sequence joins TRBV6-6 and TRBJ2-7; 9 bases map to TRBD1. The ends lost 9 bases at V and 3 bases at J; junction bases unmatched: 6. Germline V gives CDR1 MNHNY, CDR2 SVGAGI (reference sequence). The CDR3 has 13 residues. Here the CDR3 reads CASQLDRGYEQYF. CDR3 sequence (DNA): TGTGCCAGTCAATTGGACAGGGGCTACGAGCAGTACTTC.

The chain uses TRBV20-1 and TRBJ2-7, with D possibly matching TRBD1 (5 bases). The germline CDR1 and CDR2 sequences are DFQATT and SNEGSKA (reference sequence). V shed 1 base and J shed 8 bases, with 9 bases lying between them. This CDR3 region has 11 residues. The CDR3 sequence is CSARADTKQYF. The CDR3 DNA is TGCAGTGCTAGAGCGGACACCAAGCAGTACTTC.

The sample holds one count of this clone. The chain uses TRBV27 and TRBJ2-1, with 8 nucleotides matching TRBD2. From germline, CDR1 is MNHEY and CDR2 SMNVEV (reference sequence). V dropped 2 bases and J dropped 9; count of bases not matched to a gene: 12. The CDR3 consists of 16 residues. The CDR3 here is CASSLLTSGSVSEQFF. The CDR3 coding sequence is TGTGCCAGCAGTTTACTCACTAGCGGTTCTGTGAGTGAGCAGTTCTTC.

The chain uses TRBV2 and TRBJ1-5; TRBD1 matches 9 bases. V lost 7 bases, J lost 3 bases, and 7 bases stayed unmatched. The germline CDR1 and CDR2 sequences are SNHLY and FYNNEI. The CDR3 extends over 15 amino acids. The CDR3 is CASTSGTGFNQPQHF. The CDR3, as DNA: TGTGCCAGCACCTCCGGGACAGGGTTCAATCAGCCCCAGCATTTT.

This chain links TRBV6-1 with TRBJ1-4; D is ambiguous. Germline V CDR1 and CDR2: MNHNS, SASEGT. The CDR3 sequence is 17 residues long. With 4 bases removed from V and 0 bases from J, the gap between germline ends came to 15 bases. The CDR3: CASSAAFPAATNEKLFF. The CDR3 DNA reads TGTGCCAGCAGTGCCGCCTTCCCCGCCGCAACTAATGAAAAACTGTTTTTT.

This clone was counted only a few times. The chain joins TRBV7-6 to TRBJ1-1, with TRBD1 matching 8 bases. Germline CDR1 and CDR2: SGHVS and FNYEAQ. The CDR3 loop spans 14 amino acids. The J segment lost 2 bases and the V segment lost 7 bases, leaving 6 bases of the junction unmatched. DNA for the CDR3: TGTGCCAGCAAGCAGGGGGCCGCCAACACTGAAGCTTTCTTT. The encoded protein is CASKQGAANTEAFF.

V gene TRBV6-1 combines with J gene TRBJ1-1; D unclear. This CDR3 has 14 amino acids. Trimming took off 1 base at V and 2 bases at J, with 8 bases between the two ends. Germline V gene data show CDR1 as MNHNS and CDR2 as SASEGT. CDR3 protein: CASSEGALNTEAFF. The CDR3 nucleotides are TGTGCCAGCAGTGAAGGGGCCCTAAACACTGAAGCTTTCTTT.

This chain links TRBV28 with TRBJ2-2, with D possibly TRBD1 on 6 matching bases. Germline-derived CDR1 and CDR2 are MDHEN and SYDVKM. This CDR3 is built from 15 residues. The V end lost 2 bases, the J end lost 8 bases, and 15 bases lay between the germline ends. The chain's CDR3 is CASSLVQGPLGELFF. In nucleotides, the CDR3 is TGTGCCAGCAGTTTAGTACAGGGTCCGCTGGGGGAGCTGTTTTTT.

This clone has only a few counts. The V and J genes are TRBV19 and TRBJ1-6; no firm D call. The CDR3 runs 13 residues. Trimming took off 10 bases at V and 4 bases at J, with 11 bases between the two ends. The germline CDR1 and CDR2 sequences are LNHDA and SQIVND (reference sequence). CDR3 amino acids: CATGREYNSPLHF. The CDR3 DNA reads TGTGCCACTGGACGGGAATATAATTCACCCCTCCACTTT.

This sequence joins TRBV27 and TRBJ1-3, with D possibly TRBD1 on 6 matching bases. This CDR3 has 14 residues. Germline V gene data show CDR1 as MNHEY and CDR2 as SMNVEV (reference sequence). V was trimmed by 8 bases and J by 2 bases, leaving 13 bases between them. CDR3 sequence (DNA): TGTGCCAGCGCAAGGGGGGGGACTGGAAACACCATATATTTT. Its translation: CASARGGTGNTIYF.

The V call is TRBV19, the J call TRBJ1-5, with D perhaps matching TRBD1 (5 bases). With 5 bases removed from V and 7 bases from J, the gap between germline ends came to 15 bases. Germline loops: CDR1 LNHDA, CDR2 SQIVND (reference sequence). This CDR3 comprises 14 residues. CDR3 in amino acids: CASSALRDGQPQHF. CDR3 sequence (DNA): TGTGCCAGTAGTGCCCTCAGGGACGGGCAGCCCCAGCATTTT.

CDR3 region: CASSLVAGVTDTQYF. Here the CDR3 DNA reads TGTGCCAGCAGCTTGGTAGCGGGGGTTACAGATACGCAGTATTTT. The chain joins TRBV5-4 to TRBJ2-3; 9 positions agree with TRBD2. Germline V CDR1 and CDR2: SGHNT, YYREEE (reference sequence). The CDR3 runs to 15 residues. Unmatched junction bases numbered 2, after V lost 0 bases and J lost 3 bases.

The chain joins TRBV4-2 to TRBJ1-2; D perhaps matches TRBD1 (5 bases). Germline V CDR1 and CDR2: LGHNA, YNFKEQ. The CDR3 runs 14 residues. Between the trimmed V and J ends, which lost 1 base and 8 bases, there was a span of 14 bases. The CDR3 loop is CASSQVGESEGYTF. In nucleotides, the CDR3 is TGTGCCAGCAGCCAAGTGGGGGAATCTGAAGGCTACACCTTC.

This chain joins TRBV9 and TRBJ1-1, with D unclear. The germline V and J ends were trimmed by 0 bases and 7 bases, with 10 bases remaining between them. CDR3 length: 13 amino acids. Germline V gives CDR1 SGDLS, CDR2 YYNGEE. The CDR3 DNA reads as TGTGCCAGCAGCGTAGATCAGTTCGGTGAAGCTTTCTTT. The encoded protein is CASSVDQFGEAFF.

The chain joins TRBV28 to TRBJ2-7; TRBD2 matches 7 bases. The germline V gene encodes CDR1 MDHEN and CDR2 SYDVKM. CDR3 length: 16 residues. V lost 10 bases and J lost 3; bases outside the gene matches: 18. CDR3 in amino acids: CATQSRIPSGIYEQYF. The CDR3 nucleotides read TGTGCCACTCAGAGTAGAATTCCTAGCGGAATCTACGAGCAGTACTTC.

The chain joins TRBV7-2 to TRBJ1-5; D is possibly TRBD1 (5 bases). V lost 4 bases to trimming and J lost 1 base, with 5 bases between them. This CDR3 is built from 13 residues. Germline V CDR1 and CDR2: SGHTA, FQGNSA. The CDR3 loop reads CASSWGSNQPQHF. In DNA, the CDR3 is TGTGCCAGCAGCTGGGGGAGCAATCAGCCCCAGCATTTT.

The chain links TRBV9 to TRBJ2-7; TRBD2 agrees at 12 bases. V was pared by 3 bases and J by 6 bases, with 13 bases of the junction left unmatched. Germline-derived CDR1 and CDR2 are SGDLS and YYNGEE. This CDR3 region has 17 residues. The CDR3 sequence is CASSAHPPSGGASEQYF. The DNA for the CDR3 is TGTGCCAGCAGCGCCCACCCCCCTAGCGGGGGGGCTTCCGAGCAGTACTTC.

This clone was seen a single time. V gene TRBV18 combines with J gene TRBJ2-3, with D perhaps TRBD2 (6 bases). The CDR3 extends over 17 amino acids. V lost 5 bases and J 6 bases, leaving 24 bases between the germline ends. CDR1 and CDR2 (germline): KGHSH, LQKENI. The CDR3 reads CASSGDRDSPTRDTQYF. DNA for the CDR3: TGTGCCAGCTCAGGGGATCGGGACTCACCTACACGGGATACGCAGTATTTT.

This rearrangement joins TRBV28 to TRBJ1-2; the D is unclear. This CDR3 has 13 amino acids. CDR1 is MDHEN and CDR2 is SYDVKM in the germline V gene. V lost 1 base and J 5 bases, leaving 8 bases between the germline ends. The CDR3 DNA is TGTGCCAGCAGTTTATCCAGTTATTATGGCTACACCTTC. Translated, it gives CASSLSSYYGYTF.

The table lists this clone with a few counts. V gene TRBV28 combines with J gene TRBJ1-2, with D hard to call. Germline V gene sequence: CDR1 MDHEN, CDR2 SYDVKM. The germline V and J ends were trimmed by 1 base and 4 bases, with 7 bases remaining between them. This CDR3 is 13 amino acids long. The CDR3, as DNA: TGTGCCAGCAGTTTATATTCTCCCTATGGCTACACCTTC. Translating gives CASSLYSPYGYTF.

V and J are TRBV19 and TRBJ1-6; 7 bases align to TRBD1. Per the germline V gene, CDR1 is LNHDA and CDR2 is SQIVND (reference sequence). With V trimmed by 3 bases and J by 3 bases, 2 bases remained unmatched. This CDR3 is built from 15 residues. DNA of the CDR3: TGTGCCAGTAGTATCCGGGACAGCTATAATTCACCCCTCCACTTT. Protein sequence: CASSIRDSYNSPLHF.

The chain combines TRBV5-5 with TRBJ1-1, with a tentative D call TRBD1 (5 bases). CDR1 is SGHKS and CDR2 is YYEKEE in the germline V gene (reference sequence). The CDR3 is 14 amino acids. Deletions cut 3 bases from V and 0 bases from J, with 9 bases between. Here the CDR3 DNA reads TGTGCCAGCAGCTGGGGCAGCTTGAACACTGAAGCTTTCTTT. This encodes CASSWGSLNTEAFF.